A selection of T cell receptor beta chains follows, all from one sample in a study of tumor and adjacent non-tumor tissue in lung cancer. TCRdb analysed the multiplex PCR reads with MiXCR anew, one entry per CDR3 protein. There are 70,000 to 90,000 distinct CDR3 sequences in the sample; over 80% occur only once, and roughly 15% lies in the top ten. The sequencing input was lung tumor tissue. These receptor sequences come from a woman aged 45-60 years with non-small cell lung cancer. The CDR3 runs from the conserved cysteine through the conserved F or W. D genes are given only for firm matches. For some rows the clone size is stated as once, few or many, or as a class when expanded; others skip it.

TRBJ2-1 TRBD1 TRBV2 NA TGTGCCAGCCGAGGGTCAGGGGGATTTGAGAAGTTCTTC CASRGSGGFEKFF
TRBJ2-3 TRBD2 TRBV28 NA TGTGCCAGCAGTCCCGGGACTAGCGGGAGGGCCTTCGAAGGTACGCAGTATTTT CASSPGTSGRAFEGTQYF
TRBJ2-3 TRBD1 TRBV20-1 once TGCAGTGCTCCAGGGACAGTGGCAAACACAGATACGCAGTATTTT CSAPGTVANTDTQYF
TRBJ1-5 NA TRBV5-6 NA TGTGCCAGGAGCTTAAACAGGGACTTGAATAGCAATCAGCCCCATCATTTT CARSLNRDLNSNQPHHF
TRBJ2-5 TRBD2 TRBV6-1 once TGTGCCAGCAATGAAGCCTGCGGGGGGGTGCAAGAGACCCAGTACTTC CASNEACGGVQETQYF
TRBJ2-1 TRBD1 TRBV7-8 once TGTGCCAGCGGCACTAAACCAGGACAGGGTTTTTACAATGAGCAGTGCTTC CASGTKPGQGFYNEQCF
TRBJ1-3 NA TRBV20-1 NA TGCAGTGCCCTACTTGGGGGGGGAAACACAATATATTTT CSALLGGGNTIYF
TRBJ1-2 NA TRBV4-2 NA TGTGCCAGCAGCCAGGGGAGAGCCGTCAGCGGTGCTTACACCTTC CASSQGRAVSGAYTF
TRBJ2-3 NA TRBV20-1 NA TGCAGTGGGGTCCGGGAGACCTTAGATACGCAGTATTTT CSGVRETLDTQYF
TRBJ1-5 NA TRBV6-1 NA TGTGCCAACAGTGAAATGAGCCAAACTAGCAATCAGTCCCAGCATTTT CANSEMSQTSNQSQHF
TRBJ2-2 NA TRBV29-1 NA TGCAGTCCCACATGCGGGACGTGGAACACCGGGGAGCTGTTTTTT CSPTCGTWNTGELFF